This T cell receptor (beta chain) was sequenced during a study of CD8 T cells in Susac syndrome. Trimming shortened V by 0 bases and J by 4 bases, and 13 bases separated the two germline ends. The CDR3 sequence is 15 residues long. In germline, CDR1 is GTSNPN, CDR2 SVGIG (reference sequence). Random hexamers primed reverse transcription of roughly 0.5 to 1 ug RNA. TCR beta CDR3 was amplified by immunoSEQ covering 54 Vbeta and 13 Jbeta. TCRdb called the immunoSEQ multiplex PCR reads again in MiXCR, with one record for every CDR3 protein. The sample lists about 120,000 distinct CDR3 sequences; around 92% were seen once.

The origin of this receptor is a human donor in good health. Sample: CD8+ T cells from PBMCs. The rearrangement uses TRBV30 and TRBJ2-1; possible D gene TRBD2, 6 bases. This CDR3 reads CAWSVWRRGYNEQFF. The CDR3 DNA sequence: TGTGCCTGGAGTGTCTGGCGGAGGGGTTACAATGAGCAGTTCTTC.